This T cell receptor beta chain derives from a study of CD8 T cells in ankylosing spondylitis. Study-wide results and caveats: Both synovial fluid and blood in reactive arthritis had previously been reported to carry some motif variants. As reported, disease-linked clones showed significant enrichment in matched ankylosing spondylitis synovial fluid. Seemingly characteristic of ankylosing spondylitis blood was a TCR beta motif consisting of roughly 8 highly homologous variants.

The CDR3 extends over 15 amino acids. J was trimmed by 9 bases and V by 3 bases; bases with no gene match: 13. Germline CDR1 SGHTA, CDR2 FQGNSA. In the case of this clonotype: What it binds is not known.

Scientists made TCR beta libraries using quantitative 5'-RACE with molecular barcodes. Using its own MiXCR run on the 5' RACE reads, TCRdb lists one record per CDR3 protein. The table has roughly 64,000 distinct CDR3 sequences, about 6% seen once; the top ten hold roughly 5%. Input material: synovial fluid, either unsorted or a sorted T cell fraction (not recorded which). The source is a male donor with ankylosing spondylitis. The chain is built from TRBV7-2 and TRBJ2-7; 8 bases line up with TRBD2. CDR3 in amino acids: CASSFAGVRGVGQYF. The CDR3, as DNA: TGTGCCAGCAGCTTCGCCGGGGTGCGGGGGGTCGGGCAGTACTTC. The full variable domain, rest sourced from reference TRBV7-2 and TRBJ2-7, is GAGVSQSPSNKVTEKGKDVELRCDPISGHTALYWYRQSLGQGLEFLIYFQGNSAPDKSGLPSDRFSAERTGGSVSTLTIQRTQQEDSAVYLCASSFAGVRGVGQYFGPGTRLTVT.